Listed here is a single TCR beta chain. The entry originates in a study of blood T cell repertoires in COVID-19. Study as a whole: COVID-19 samples collected from the United States, Italy and Spain covered acute and convalescent phases. PBMCs, B-cell-depleted T cells, or T cells were the source of the cDNA or gDNA that made up the material.

Germline CDR1 and CDR2: MNHEY and SVGEGT. The CDR3 consists of 14 residues. V gave up 2 bases and J gave up 2 bases, with 10 bases separating them. The authors' processing: Estimation of nucleated cell counts relied on the amplification of reference gene primers. Sequencing was performed with immunoSEQ multiplex PCR; in TCRdb, only in-frame clones are kept and a portion is missing. V and J calls and clone size are given by that table; D and trimming were obtained from the DNA. Among 95,000 to 150,000 clones listed, more than 70% were seen once. This TCR came from a man aged 55 to 70 with acute or convalescent COVID-19. Sequences were obtained from peripheral blood. The chain couples TRBV6-2 or TRBV6-3 to TRBJ2-7; D gene unclear. The CDR3 is CASSYLAVTYEQYF. In DNA, the CDR3 is TGTGCCAGCAGTTACCTCGCGGTAACCTACGAGCAGTACTTC.